These 21 T cell receptor beta chains were all obtained from the same sample, sequenced in a study of blood T cell repertoires in COVID-19. Generated by immunoSEQ multiplex PCR, the TCRdb table keeps only in-frame clones and is missing some. The sample lists some 240,000 clones, under 90% occurring once. Sequenced input: PBMCs or T cells enriched from blood (not recorded which). Receptors were obtained from a young man with acute COVID-19.

This rearrangement joins TRBV11-2 to TRBJ2-5; tentative D call: TRBD2 (5 bases). The CDR3 length is 14 residues. The V gene's germline CDR1 is SGHAT and CDR2 FQNNGV. The V end lost 5 bases, the J end lost 1 base, and 11 bases lay between the germline ends. Here the CDR3 reads CASSQRAGQETQYF. The CDR3 DNA follows: TGTGCCAGCAGCCAACGGGCGGGCCAAGAGACCCAGTACTTC.

The sample holds one count of this clone. The chain links TRBV15 to TRBJ2-1; TRBD2 matches 7 bases. The CDR3 is 19 residues long. Germline V gene sequence: CDR1 LNHNV, CDR2 YYDKDF (reference sequence). With V trimmed by 0 bases and J by 1 base, 12 bases remained unmatched. CDR3 DNA: TGTGCCACCAGCAGAGATCTGGGGCTAGCGGTCGCTTCCTACAATGAGCAGTTCTTC. It translates to CATSRDLGLAVASYNEQFF.

The genes are TRBV5-8 and TRBJ1-5; D is perhaps TRBD1 (6 bases). V shed 4 bases and J shed 1 base, with 15 bases lying between them. The CDR3 covers 16 residues. CDR1 is SGHTS and CDR2 is YDEGEE in the germline V gene. The CDR3 spells CASSPWGGLSNQPQHF. The CDR3 DNA reads as TGTGCCAGCAGCCCTTGGGGGGGCCTAAGCAATCAGCCCCAGCATTTT.

J is TRBJ2-1 and V is TRBV19; 12 bases fit TRBD2. Germline CDR1 is LNHDA and CDR2 is SQIVND (reference sequence). Trimming took 3 bases from V and 7 from J; bases not matched to a gene: 7. The CDR3 length is 16 residues. Written as DNA, the CDR3 is TGTGCCAGTAGTATTCCAGGACTAGCGGGATGGAATGAGCAGTTCTTC. Translated, it gives CASSIPGLAGWNEQFF.

The rearrangement uses TRBV6-4 and TRBJ1-1, with D perhaps matching TRBD1 (5 bases). Per the germline V gene, CDR1 is MRHNA and CDR2 is SNTAGT. This CDR3 is built from 13 residues. The V end lost 2 bases, the J end lost 5 bases, and 9 bases lay between the germline ends. CDR3 nucleotide sequence: TGTGCCAGCAGTGACAACGGGGGGACTGAAGCTTTCTTT. Residues: CASSDNGGTEAFF.

This clone was seen a few times. J is TRBJ2-3 and V is TRBV9, with D tentatively TRBD2 (7 bases). The CDR3 spans 15 residues. Trimming stripped 6 bases from V and 5 bases from J, with 19 bases between. Germline V lookup: CDR1 SGDLS, CDR2 YYNGEE. Written as DNA, the CDR3 is TGTGCCAGCACGCCAGTGGGGGGGCGGAAAGATACGCAGTATTTT. Its protein product is CASTPVGGRKDTQYF.

The chain is built from TRBV6-5 and TRBJ2-4; possible D gene TRBD2, 5 bases. V was shortened by 0 bases and J by 9 bases, with 12 bases between the two germline ends. Germline CDR1 reads MNHEY; CDR2 reads SVGAGI. The CDR3 loop spans 14 amino acids. The DNA for the CDR3 is TGTGCCAGCAGTTACTCGACCGAACGGGGCATTCAGTACTTC. Encoded protein: CASSYSTERGIQYF.

The chain recombines TRBV27 with TRBJ2-1; TRBD1 agrees at 9 bases. CDR1 and CDR2 (germline): MNHEY, SMNVEV (reference sequence). Trimming removed 6 bases from V and 0 bases from J; junction bases left unmatched: 3. This CDR3 spans 15 amino acids. The CDR3 spells CASRTDRGSYNEQFF. The CDR3 DNA sequence: TGTGCCAGCAGGACGGACAGGGGCTCCTACAATGAGCAGTTCTTC.

The chain uses TRBV10-3 and TRBJ1-1; D possibly corresponds to TRBD1 (6 bases). V was shortened by 2 bases and J by 0 bases, with 7 bases between the two germline ends. This CDR3 has 14 residues. Per the germline V gene, CDR1 is ENHRY and CDR2 is SYGVKD. The CDR3 DNA reads as TGTGCCATCAGTGAGACAGGGTTGAACACTGAAGCTTTCTTT. Translated: CAISETGLNTEAFF.

This chain uses TRBV7-8 with TRBJ2-2; TRBD2 agrees at 11 bases. CDR3 length: 18 residues. Germline CDR1 and CDR2: SGHVS and FQNEAQ. Unmatched junction bases numbered 11, after V lost 2 bases and J lost 6 bases. CDR3 protein: CASSLPIRLAGTAGELFF. The CDR3 DNA follows: TGTGCCAGCAGCTTACCTATACGACTAGCGGGAACGGCCGGGGAGCTGTTTTTT.

The rearrangement links TRBV2 to TRBJ2-1, with 7 bases aligning to TRBD2. J lost 7 bases, V lost 4 bases, and 7 bases had no gene match. This CDR3 spans 14 amino acids. The germline gives CDR1 SNHLY, CDR2 FYNNEI. CDR3 sequence: CASSGRGVKNEQFF. The DNA of the CDR3 is TGTGCCAGCAGTGGCCGGGGGGTTAAGAATGAGCAGTTCTTC.

The chain uses TRBV4-2 and TRBJ2-1; 10 bases are a match to TRBD2. Germline trimming cut 7 bases from V and 2 bases from J; bases unmatched to any gene: 8. The CDR3 totals 16 residues. The germline gives CDR1 LGHNA, CDR2 YNFKEQ. The CDR3 sequence: CASTKGLAGAYNEQFF. The CDR3 DNA follows: TGTGCCAGCACCAAGGGGCTAGCGGGGGCCTACAATGAGCAGTTCTTC.

The chain combines TRBV6-2 or TRBV6-3 with TRBJ1-5; D is undetermined. V shed 1 base and J shed 0 bases, with 16 bases lying between them. Germline V gives CDR1 MNHEY, CDR2 SVGEGT. The CDR3 contains 18 residues. The CDR3 DNA follows: TGTGCCAGCAGTTACTGGCCAAACCTTACAAATAGCAATCAGCCCCAGCATTTT. Amino acid sequence: CASSYWPNLTNSNQPQHF.

J is TRBJ2-5 and V is TRBV5-1; 8 nucleotides align to TRBD2. This CDR3 region has 14 residues. V lost 4 bases, J lost 5 bases, and 7 bases stayed unmatched. Germline V lookup: CDR1 SGHRS, CDR2 YFSETQ. CDR3 sequence reads: CASSPGLVGETQYF. For the CDR3, the DNA is TGCGCCAGCAGCCCGGGACTAGTTGGCGAGACCCAGTACTTC.

This chain connects TRBV29-1 to TRBJ1-1; D remains ambiguous. Trimming took 4 bases from V and 5 from J, leaving 8 bases between them. Germline V gene data show CDR1 as SQVTM and CDR2 as ANQGSEA. The CDR3 totals 11 residues. CDR3 amino acids: CSVGGWTEAFF. CDR3 sequence (DNA): TGCAGCGTTGGCGGTTGGACTGAAGCTTTCTTT.

This chain links TRBV6-5 with TRBJ1-4; unclear D gene. Germline-derived CDR1 and CDR2 are MNHEY and SVGAGI. V was trimmed by 6 bases and J by 0 bases, leaving 11 bases between them. The CDR3 is 15 amino acids. CDR3 amino acids: CASSLGAATNEKLFF. CDR3 sequence (DNA): TGTGCCAGCAGCCTCGGTGCCGCAACTAATGAAAAACTGTTTTTT.

Here the CDR3 reads CASSQADRTNYGYTF. The CDR3 nucleotides are TGTGCCAGCAGCCAAGCGGACAGAACTAACTATGGCTACACCTTC. The rearrangement joins TRBV14 to TRBJ1-2; possibly TRBD1 for D (6 bases). Trimming took 1 base from V and 0 from J, leaving 9 bases between them. This CDR3 spans 15 amino acids. Germline lookup yields CDR1 SGHDN and CDR2 FVKESK.

V is TRBV12-3 or TRBV12-4 and J is TRBJ2-5; 7 bases line up with TRBD1. V gave up 6 bases and J gave up 5 bases; unmatched junction bases: 6. CDR3 size: 13 residues. CDR3 nucleotides: TGTGCCAGCAGAGAAGACAGGGCGGAGACCCAGTACTTC. The encoded protein is CASREDRAETQYF.

This rearrangement joins TRBV24-1 to TRBJ1-4; 7 bases line up with TRBD1. Unmatched junction bases numbered 10, after V lost 2 bases and J lost 8 bases. Germline CDR1 KGHDR, CDR2 SFDVKD. The CDR3 runs 16 residues. CDR3 coding DNA: TGTGCCACCAGTGATTCGCCAGGGGGGCAGGGAGAAAAACTGTTTTTT. It encodes CATSDSPGGQGEKLFF.

V usage is TRBV3-1 (or the pseudogene TRBV3-2) and J usage is TRBJ2-2; TRBD2 aligns across 13 bases. CDR1 LGHDT and CDR2 YNNKEL come from the germline V gene (reference sequence). The CDR3 is 18 amino acids. V lost 4 bases and J lost 0; bases outside the gene matches: 5. CDR3: CASSPGLAGTANTGELFF. Written as DNA, the CDR3 is TGTGCCAGCAGCCCGGGACTAGCGGGGACCGCGAACACCGGGGAGCTGTTTTTT.

The rearrangement uses TRBV29-1 and TRBJ1-6; a weak D match, TRBD1 (5 bases). Looked up from germline, CDR1 is SQVTM and CDR2 is ANQGSEA. CDR3 length: 13 amino acids. V was cut by 7 bases and J by 5 bases, with 12 bases left in between. This chain's CDR3 is CSARSGNNSPLHF. CDR3 nucleotide sequence: TGCAGCGCCCGATCAGGGAATAATTCACCCCTCCACTTT.